This TCR beta chain was profiled in a study of T-cell reconstitution after alpha-beta-depleted transplantation in children. Unique molecular identifiers were incorporated when the TCRbeta library was constructed. TCRdb redid the calling of the PCR reads with MiXCR, one entry per CDR3 protein. The sample includes 240,000 or so distinct CDR3 sequences, approximately 8.9% of them seen just once. The V and J ends lost 1 base and 2 bases, in that order; junction bases with no gene match: 5. The CDR3 has 15 residues. CDR1 and CDR2 from the germline V gene are SGHAT and FQNNGV. Ten or more counts support this clonotype.

The V gene is TRBV11-2, the J gene TRBJ2-7, with 7 bases lining up with TRBD1. This TCR came from a male patient under 18 who had a stem cell transplant for acute lymphoblastic leukemia, so the T cells may come from the graft donor. This sample comprised PBMCs, mostly from graft donor cells, obtained 180 days after TCRalphabeta/CD19-depleted stem cell transplant. This CDR3 reads CASSLVTGRAYEQYF. As DNA, the CDR3 is TGTGCCAGCAGCTTAGTGACAGGGCGAGCCTACGAGCAGTACTTC.